This is a list of T cell receptor beta chains from one sample in a study of blood T cell repertoires in COVID-19. Some clones are missing from TCRdb's copy, which holds only in-frame ones; the method was immunoSEQ multiplex PCR. Of more than 95,000 clones in the sample, 65% to 90% are singletons; the top ten hold about 7%. The sample taken for sequencing was peripheral blood. The receptors shown here come from a man aged 80 or over with active or convalescent COVID-19. The CDR3 runs from the conserved cysteine through the conserved F or W. Fields, in order: V gene, J gene, CDR3 protein.

V: TRBV6-1; J: TRBJ1-1; CDR3: CASSEDWGGRAFF
V: TRBV12-3/TRBV12-4; J: TRBJ2-2; CDR3: CAGGGGPGELFF
V: TRBV10-3; J: TRBJ2-7; CDR3: CAITRGGNEQYF
V: TRBV4-2; J: TRBJ2-1; CDR3: CASSQEGPGGLDEQFF
V: TRBV19; J: TRBJ1-1; CDR3: CASSMRRTEAFF
V: TRBV18; J: TRBJ2-3; CDR3: CASSPVGTGTDTQYF
V: TRBV5-1; J: TRBJ2-3; CDR3: CASSSGTARTDTQYF
V: TRBV7-8; J: TRBJ1-6; CDR3: CASSLDPGQGYSPLHF
V: TRBV25-1; J: TRBJ1-3; CDR3: CASSEQGRNTIYF
V: TRBV9; J: TRBJ1-2; CDR3: CASSVAENYGYTF
V: TRBV3-1/TRBV3-2; J: TRBJ2-5; CDR3: CASSHYRGTAQETQYF
V: TRBV2; J: TRBJ2-7; CDR3: CASSENTNPSYEQYF
V: TRBV7-2; J: TRBJ2-3; CDR3: CASSLGGENTQYF
V: TRBV24-1; J: TRBJ1-3; CDR3: CATSDTGSGNTIYF
V: TRBV7-2; J: TRBJ2-5; CDR3: CASTSLLLAGGRGETQYF
V: TRBV5-1; J: TRBJ2-5; CDR3: CASSLDPLQETQYF
V: TRBV9; J: TRBJ1-2; CDR3: CASSVNQGDGYTF
V: TRBV10-1; J: TRBJ2-1; CDR3: CASRDFCSYNEQFF
V: TRBV3-1/TRBV3-2; J: TRBJ1-6; CDR3: CASSQLGTAYNSPLHF
V: TRBV7-3; J: TRBJ2-7; CDR3: CASSPDLAVYEQYF
V: TRBV7-8; J: TRBJ2-6; CDR3: CASSLRTGALSGANVLTF
V: TRBV21-1; J: TRBJ2-1; CDR3: CASSRLAETDEQFF
V: TRBV7-3; J: TRBJ2-5; CDR3: CASSSTGGGETQYF
V: TRBV29-1; J: TRBJ2-3; CDR3: CSVATLAGDTDTQYF
V: TRBV6-5; J: TRBJ2-7; CDR3: CASRDSYEQYF
V: TRBV29-1; J: TRBJ2-5; CDR3: CSVGRGPETQYF
V: TRBV9; J: TRBJ1-3; CDR3: CASSDKGWEVQDSGNTIYF
V: TRBV27; J: TRBJ1-5; CDR3: CASGSGGPYSNQPQHF
V: TRBV5-6; J: TRBJ2-4; CDR3: CASSLRQGNIQYF
V: TRBV5-1; J: TRBJ1-4; CDR3: CASSPGQTSTNEKLFF
V: TRBV9; J: TRBJ2-1; CDR3: CASSTTVDRDEQFF
V: TRBV3-1/TRBV3-2; J: TRBJ1-6; CDR3: CASSHPGTAANSPLHF
V: TRBV21-1; J: TRBJ2-2; CDR3: CASSKAACNGSNTGELFF
V: TRBV28; J: TRBJ1-4; CDR3: CASSFPGTGEEKLFF
V: TRBV7-2; J: TRBJ2-5; CDR3: CASSLTGGAGQETQYF
V: TRBV3-1/TRBV3-2; J: TRBJ2-3; CDR3: CASSQGSDVWGPTDTQYF
V: TRBV19; J: TRBJ1-4; CDR3: CASGAGYEKLFF
V: TRBV29-1; J: TRBJ2-1; CDR3: CTGGLAGKQFF
V: TRBV28; J: TRBJ2-7; CDR3: CASSRPGTASYEQYF
V: TRBV9; J: TRBJ2-1; CDR3: CASSPYSTSSYNEQFF
V: TRBV3-1/TRBV3-2; J: TRBJ2-1; CDR3: CASSQTSGGNEQFF
V: TRBV19; J: TRBJ1-2; CDR3: CASKDSGEYLGYTF
V: TRBV19; J: TRBJ1-2; CDR3: CASSPKGDYGYTF
V: TRBV2; J: TRBJ1-6; CDR3: CASKPGQAAGPLHF
V: TRBV6-5; J: TRBJ2-3; CDR3: CASSGGRWVTDTQYF
V: TRBV5-6; J: TRBJ2-7; CDR3: CASSLYTGGRYEQYF
V: TRBV19; J: TRBJ1-1; CDR3: CASTLARGQGATEAFF
V: TRBV12-5; J: TRBJ1-2; CDR3: CASGPQGSYGYTF
V: TRBV9; J: TRBJ2-1; CDR3: CASSAGGGPYNEQFF